The entry that follows covers one T cell receptor beta chain sequence. These data belong to a study of blood T cell repertoires in COVID-19. Whole-study context: The United States, Italy and Spain supplied acute and convalescent COVID-19 samples.

In the source study's methods: Reference gene primer amplification in the assay estimated nucleated cell counts. Method: immunoSEQ multiplex PCR; TCRdb's copy keeps in-frame clones and lacks some. The V and J calls and clone size come from that table; D and trimming were worked out from the DNA. The sample records roughly 34,000 clones, roughly nine tenths being singletons. Trimming took 8 bases from V and 0 from J; bases not matched to a gene: 5. CDR3 length: 16 amino acids. Germline V CDR1 and CDR2: LNHDA, SQIVND (reference sequence). The receptor was isolated from a woman aged 80 or over with active or convalescent COVID-19. The chain combines TRBV19 with TRBJ2-3, with TRBD2 matching over 13 bases. The sequencing sample was made of peripheral blood. CDR3 loop: CASETSGGLSTDTQYF. CDR3 DNA sequence: TGTGCCAGTGAGACTAGCGGGGGGCTTAGCACAGATACGCAGTATTTT.